This note documents a single T cell receptor beta chain sequence. TCRdb reprocessed the 5' RACE reads; each CDR3 protein has one entry and no DNA is given. The table for this sample gives about 300,000 distinct CDR3 sequences. The data were obtained in a study of monozygotic twins with inflammatory bowel disease. The germline V gene encodes CDR1 SNHLY and CDR2 FYNNEI. This CDR3 region has 13 residues. The clonotype comes from a human donor with ulcerative colitis or Crohn's disease, or a healthy co-twin of an affected twin (not recorded which). This rearrangement joins TRBV2 to TRBJ2-3. The sequencing sample was made of blood. CDR3 amino acids: CASSEITPDTQYF.